This TCR beta chain emerged from a study of T cells in Graves' hyperthyroidism and ophthalmopathy. Comment on this clonotype: Antigen: not known.

Study-level points and caveats: Blood also contained most expanded thyroid clonotypes above 0.001.

TCR beta CDR3 regions were amplified from RNA transcripts. A first-round RT-PCR of the TCR CDR3 used the HTBI primer set. Each CDR3 protein gets one entry after TCRdb re-called the multiplex PCR reads with MiXCR. The sample lists about 52,000 distinct CDR3 sequences; roughly 50% were seen once. Clinical Activity Scores of at least 3, NOSPECS grades of at least 4 and durations under 3 months characterized ophthalmopathy patients. Trimming removed 2 bases at V and 0 bases at J, with 11 bases between. Per the germline V gene, CDR1 is MNHNY and CDR2 is SVGAGI (reference sequence). CDR3 length equals 16 residues.

This TCR was sampled from a woman aged 50 to 65 with Graves' ophthalmopathy. The rearrangement uses TRBV6-6 and TRBJ1-3; tentative D call: TRBD1 (5 bases). The source material was blood. The DNA of the CDR3 is TGTGCCAGCAGTTACCTAGGGGACCTCTCTGGAAACACCATATATTTT. This translates into CASSYLGDLSGNTIYF.